These T cell receptor beta chains were read from a single sample in a study of T-cell reconstitution after alpha-beta-depleted transplantation in children. Each CDR3 protein is one row after TCRdb ran MiXCR on the PCR reads. The sample lists 600,000 to 800,000 distinct CDR3 sequences, about an eighth occurring once. Sequences were derived from PBMCs, sampled before TCRalphabeta/CD19-depleted stem cell transplant. The origin of the receptors is a girl aged 2-9 years with congenital amegakaryocytic thrombocytopenia, due to receive a stem cell transplant. The CDR3 runs from the conserved cysteine through the conserved F or W. Each record gives: CDR3 DNA, CDR3 protein, clone size, D gene, J gene, CDR3 length, V gene. D genes are given only for firm matches. The size entry is marked missing in some rows and otherwise reads once, few, many or a size class.

DNA: TGTGCCAGCAGTTTTCAGCGGGAGGGCCCAGATACGCAGTATTTT; CDR3: CASSFQREGPDTQYF; size: many; D: TRBD2; J: TRBJ2-3; length: 15; V: TRBV12-3/TRBV12-4
DNA: TGTGCCAGCAGCGAAACAAGACAGGGCCCCTACAATGAGCAGTTCTTC; CDR3: CASSETRQGPYNEQFF; size: NA; D: TRBD1; J: TRBJ2-1; length: 16; V: TRBV12-3/TRBV12-4
DNA: TGCAGTGCAAGCCCTAGCGGAAGCACAGATACGCAGTATTTT; CDR3: CSASPSGSTDTQYF; size: many; D: TRBD2; J: TRBJ2-3; length: 14; V: TRBV20-1
DNA: TGTGCCAGCAGCGACCCCCCTGAAGCTTTCTTT; CDR3: CASSDPPEAFF; size: NA; D: NA; J: TRBJ1-1; length: 11; V: TRBV28
DNA: TGCGCCAGCAGCCAACGACAGCTGAACACTGAAGCTTTCTTT; CDR3: CASSQRQLNTEAFF; size: many; D: NA; J: TRBJ1-1; length: 14; V: TRBV4-1
DNA: TGCAGCGTTGAGCCTGACAGCAGCTCCTCCTACAATGAGCAGTTCTTC; CDR3: CSVEPDSSSSYNEQFF; size: many; D: NA; J: TRBJ2-1; length: 16; V: TRBV29-1
DNA: TGCGCCAGCAGCTTAAGGGTGCAAGAGACCCAGTACTTC; CDR3: CASSLRVQETQYF; size: many; D: NA; J: TRBJ2-5; length: 13; V: TRBV5-1
DNA: TGTGCCAGCTCACGAGGTGGAACTAGCGGATACACAGATACGCAGTATTTT; CDR3: CASSRGGTSGYTDTQYF; size: few; D: TRBD2; J: TRBJ2-3; length: 17; V: TRBV18
DNA: TGCAGCGTCCCCCTCGTCGGGCTATCAGATACGCAGTATTTT; CDR3: CSVPLVGLSDTQYF; size: many; D: NA; J: TRBJ2-3; length: 14; V: TRBV29-1
DNA: TGTGCCAGCAGTTATTTGACCAGACACGACAATGAGCAGTTCTTC; CDR3: CASSYLTRHDNEQFF; size: many; D: NA; J: TRBJ2-1; length: 15; V: TRBV6-5
DNA: TGCAGTGCTAGAGCAGGGGATGCTACGCAGTATTTT; CDR3: CSARAGDATQYF; size: many; D: NA; J: TRBJ2-3; length: 12; V: TRBV20-1
DNA: TGCGCCAGCAGCTTGGGTCCCACAGTTCCCTCCGAGCAGTACTTC; CDR3: CASSLGPTVPSEQYF; size: NA; D: NA; J: TRBJ2-7; length: 15; V: TRBV5-1
DNA: TGTGCCAGCCAAAGAAGGGGTTCTGGAAACACCATATATTTT; CDR3: CASQRRGSGNTIYF; size: NA; D: NA; J: TRBJ1-3; length: 14; V: TRBV12-3/TRBV12-4
DNA: TGTGCCACCAGTGAGGAACCTCGACTATCCGGACGGAATGAGCAGTTCTTC; CDR3: CATSEEPRLSGRNEQFF; size: many; D: NA; J: TRBJ2-1; length: 17; V: TRBV24-1
DNA: TGCGCCAGCAGCCAAGAATCGGGCCACACCGGGGAGCTGTTTTTT; CDR3: CASSQESGHTGELFF; size: many; D: NA; J: TRBJ2-2; length: 15; V: TRBV4-1
DNA: TGTGCCAGCAGGAGGGGGGGCAAAAACACTGAAGCTTTCTTT; CDR3: CASRRGGKNTEAFF; size: many; D: NA; J: TRBJ1-1; length: 14; V: TRBV6-1
DNA: TGCAGTGCTACCAGACTAGTTTTTAACACCGGGGAGCTGTTTTTT; CDR3: CSATRLVFNTGELFF; size: NA; D: NA; J: TRBJ2-2; length: 15; V: TRBV20-1
DNA: TGTGCCAGCAGTGAGGGGCTAGCGGCCTACAATGAGCAGTTCTTC; CDR3: CASSEGLAAYNEQFF; size: many; D: TRBD2; J: TRBJ2-1; length: 15; V: TRBV25-1
DNA: TGCAGTGCTCCTGGGGTGGGCCAAGAGACCCAGTACTTC; CDR3: CSAPGVGQETQYF; size: many; D: NA; J: TRBJ2-5; length: 13; V: TRBV20-1
DNA: TGTGCCAGCAGTTTATCGGACAGTGCGGACAATGAGCAGTTCTTC; CDR3: CASSLSDSADNEQFF; size: many; D: NA; J: TRBJ2-1; length: 15; V: TRBV12-3/TRBV12-4
DNA: TGTGCCAGCAGTCCCAAGGGGGCTAATGAGCAGTTCTTC; CDR3: CASSPKGANEQFF; size: NA; D: TRBD1; J: TRBJ2-1; length: 13; V: TRBV28
DNA: TGTGCCAGCAGCTTAAGGGCTAGCGCTGATCGCACAGATACGCAGTATTTT; CDR3: CASSLRASADRTDTQYF; size: NA; D: NA; J: TRBJ2-3; length: 17; V: TRBV7-9
DNA: TGCGCCAGCAGCTTAGTGGGAGGGCGCGGGAGTGAGCAGTTCTTC; CDR3: CASSLVGGRGSEQFF; size: few; D: TRBD2; J: TRBJ2-1; length: 15; V: TRBV5-1
DNA: TGTGCCTGGAGTGTACACAGGGGAGGTGGCTACACCTTC; CDR3: CAWSVHRGGGYTF; size: few; D: TRBD1; J: TRBJ1-2; length: 13; V: TRBV30
DNA: TGTGCCAGCAGGGGGCCGGGGAATCAGCCCCAGCATTTT; CDR3: CASRGPGNQPQHF; size: NA; D: NA; J: TRBJ1-5; length: 13; V: TRBV12-3/TRBV12-4
DNA: TGTGCCACCAGCCTCCCCACCATGACCAAAAACATTCAGTACTTC; CDR3: CATSLPTMTKNIQYF; size: NA; D: NA; J: TRBJ2-4; length: 15; V: TRBV15
DNA: TGCAGCATCCGTTCGGGACTAGCGGGTGGTAATGAGCAGTTCTTC; CDR3: CSIRSGLAGGNEQFF; size: NA; D: TRBD2; J: TRBJ2-1; length: 15; V: TRBV29-1
DNA: TGTGCCAGCAGTTTATTGGGGGGTACCGGGGCCAACGTCCTGACTTTC; CDR3: CASSLLGGTGANVLTF; size: many; D: NA; J: TRBJ2-6; length: 16; V: TRBV12-3/TRBV12-4
DNA: TGCAGCGTTGAGCCTAGCGACTACAATGAGCAGTTCTTC; CDR3: CSVEPSDYNEQFF; size: many; D: NA; J: TRBJ2-1; length: 13; V: TRBV29-1
DNA: TGCGCCAGCAGCGGGACCACTGGAAAGGCCGCCGGGGAGCTGTTTTTT; CDR3: CASSGTTGKAAGELFF; size: many; D: NA; J: TRBJ2-2; length: 16; V: TRBV5-1
DNA: TGTGCCAGCAGTTTGAGCGGGACAAACGTAAATAACTATGGCTACACCTTC; CDR3: CASSLSGTNVNNYGYTF; size: few; D: NA; J: TRBJ1-2; length: 17; V: TRBV27
DNA: TGCAGCGTTGAAGCCTGGCGTGGGGCGACAGATACGCAGTATTTT; CDR3: CSVEAWRGATDTQYF; size: few; D: NA; J: TRBJ2-3; length: 15; V: TRBV29-1
DNA: TGTGCCACCTGCTCTTCAAGCACAGATACGCAGTATTTT; CDR3: CATCSSSTDTQYF; size: NA; D: NA; J: TRBJ2-3; length: 13; V: TRBV15
DNA: TGCAGTGCTGGGAGACAGGGTGACGAGCAGTACTTC; CDR3: CSAGRQGDEQYF; size: few; D: TRBD1; J: TRBJ2-7; length: 12; V: TRBV20-1
DNA: TGCGCCAGCAGCCAGGATTTAGCGGGAGGAAAAGAGACCCAGTACTTC; CDR3: CASSQDLAGGKETQYF; size: NA; D: TRBD2; J: TRBJ2-5; length: 16; V: TRBV4-1
DNA: TGTGCCAGCAGCTTAAACCAGCTTGGCACAGATACGCAGTATTTT; CDR3: CASSLNQLGTDTQYF; size: few; D: NA; J: TRBJ2-3; length: 15; V: TRBV7-3
DNA: TGCGCCAGCAGCTTCCGACTCCCGAACACTGAAGCTTTCTTT; CDR3: CASSFRLPNTEAFF; size: many; D: NA; J: TRBJ1-1; length: 14; V: TRBV5-1
DNA: TGTGCCACCCGAGGGGCCGGGACTCACTACGAGCAGTACTTC; CDR3: CATRGAGTHYEQYF; size: few; D: NA; J: TRBJ2-7; length: 14; V: TRBV10-3
DNA: TGCGCCAGCAGCTTGTTTAGCTCTGGGGCCAACGTCCTGACTTTC; CDR3: CASSLFSSGANVLTF; size: NA; D: NA; J: TRBJ2-6; length: 15; V: TRBV5-1
DNA: TGTGCCAGCTCACCTAATCAGGACCTTTACACCTTC; CDR3: CASSPNQDLYTF; size: NA; D: NA; J: TRBJ1-2; length: 12; V: TRBV18
DNA: TGTGCCAGCAGCCAACTTGGGGCTCCATTCCCCTACGAGCAGTACTTC; CDR3: CASSQLGAPFPYEQYF; size: many; D: NA; J: TRBJ2-7; length: 16; V: TRBV4-2
DNA: TGTGCCAGCAGCCATCCACTTGGCACAGATACGCAGTATTTT; CDR3: CASSHPLGTDTQYF; size: few; D: NA; J: TRBJ2-3; length: 14; V: TRBV14
DNA: TGCAGTGCTAGAGATTATCCAGATACGCAGTATTTT; CDR3: CSARDYPDTQYF; size: many; D: NA; J: TRBJ2-3; length: 12; V: TRBV20-1
DNA: TGTGCCAGCAGTTATTCACAGGGGGCGAATGAGCAGTTCTTC; CDR3: CASSYSQGANEQFF; size: few; D: TRBD1; J: TRBJ2-1; length: 14; V: TRBV6-5
DNA: TGTGCCAGCAGTGAATCGGGACACAACACAGATACGCAGTATTTT; CDR3: CASSESGHNTDTQYF; size: many; D: NA; J: TRBJ2-3; length: 15; V: TRBV2
DNA: TGTGCCAGCATGGAAACAGAACCCTCTGGGGCCAACGTCCTGACTTTC; CDR3: CASMETEPSGANVLTF; size: NA; D: NA; J: TRBJ2-6; length: 16; V: TRBV2
DNA: TGCAGCGTGGATTCTACCGGAGCCGCCCCGGAGCAGTTCTTC; CDR3: CSVDSTGAAPEQFF; size: many; D: NA; J: TRBJ2-1; length: 14; V: TRBV29-1